A selection of T cell receptor beta chains follows, all from one sample in a study of blood T cell repertoires in COVID-19. Method: immunoSEQ multiplex PCR; TCRdb's copy keeps in-frame clones and lacks some. The repertoire holds 200,000 to 250,000 clones, with around 80% as singletons. The sequencing input was peripheral blood. The source is a man aged 45-65 years with active or convalescent COVID-19. CDR3s include the opening cysteine and the closing phenylalanine or tryptophan.

J gene	V gene	CDR3 protein
TRBJ1-5	TRBV27	CASSPDREPPQHF
TRBJ1-3	TRBV5-1	CASSKDSPDSGNTIYF
TRBJ1-6	TRBV7-9	CASSSPGRGSPLHF
TRBJ2-1	TRBV7-2	CASSLGLAGEQFF
TRBJ2-2	TRBV7-3	CASSPPGGGRFTGELFF
TRBJ1-1	TRBV5-4	CASSHSGGSTEAFF
TRBJ2-3	TRBV24-1	CATSDFGDTQYF
TRBJ1-2	TRBV5-6	CASSPVLEDYGYTF
TRBJ2-2	TRBV7-2	CASSFQLAGGVGELFF
TRBJ1-5	TRBV7-2	CASSFKGTGGYQPQHF